These 28 T cell receptor beta chains share one sample of origin, sequenced in a study of T cell changes during pregnancy in multiple sclerosis. Libraries were prepared by immunoSEQ multiplex PCR; TCRdb keeps only in-frame clonotypes and omits some of them. The sample yields around 97,000 clones, just over 90% seen once. Here the sequenced sample was peripheral blood, taken in the second trimester of pregnancy. The receptors were sampled from a female donor in good health, enrolled as a control in a pregnancy study.

In this sample, this clone turned up once. The V call is TRBV5-1, the J call TRBJ2-3, with 7 nucleotides matching TRBD2. The CDR3 spans 15 residues. Germline lookup yields CDR1 SGHRS and CDR2 YFSETQ. Trimming at V came to 1 base and at J to 0 bases, leaving 2 bases not matched to a gene. The CDR3 sequence is CASSLSGTSTDTQYF. DNA of the CDR3: TGCGCCAGCAGCTTGAGCGGGACTAGCACAGATACGCAGTATTTT.

In this sample, this clone turned up a few times. The chain is built from TRBV11-2 and TRBJ2-4, with TRBD1 identical over 9 bases. CDR1 is SGHAT and CDR2 is FQNNGV in the germline V gene. With 5 bases clipped from V and 0 bases from J, the junction kept 14 bases outside the gene matches. The length of the CDR3 is 19 residues. The CDR3 sequence is CASSTRTGEITIAKNIQYF. CDR3 coding DNA: TGTGCCAGCAGCACTCGGACAGGGGAGATAACAATAGCCAAAAACATTCAGTACTTC.

V and J are TRBV28 and TRBJ2-7; possibly TRBD1 for D (6 bases). The CDR3 covers 14 residues. V was shortened by 2 bases and J by 4 bases, with 12 bases between the two germline ends. Germline V CDR1 and CDR2: MDHEN, SYDVKM. DNA for the CDR3: TGTGCCAGCAGTTTAGTCAGGGGTCAGTACGAGCAGTACTTC. Translation: CASSLVRGQYEQYF.

V is TRBV6-4 and J is TRBJ2-2; D unresolved. The germline V gene has CDR1 MRHNA and CDR2 SNTAGT. Trimming cost V 8 bases and J 0 bases, with 7 bases left between them. The CDR3 runs to 13 residues. The CDR3 DNA follows: TGTGCCAGCGCGGTAGCGAACACCGGGGAGCTGTTTTTT. Translation: CASAVANTGELFF.

The V call is TRBV7-7, the J call TRBJ2-7; 8 bases align to TRBD1. CDR1 SSHAT and CDR2 FNYEAQ come from the germline V gene (reference sequence). V gave up 2 bases and J gave up 4 bases; unmatched junction bases: 7. The CDR3 has 15 residues. CDR3 sequence reads: CASSLSPGQGYEQYF. DNA for the CDR3: TGTGCCAGCAGCTTATCCCCCGGACAGGGATACGAGCAGTACTTC.

This clone was recorded once. The rearrangement joins TRBV5-4 to TRBJ2-5; 8 bases are shared with TRBD1. The V gene's germline CDR1 is SGHNT and CDR2 YYREEE (reference sequence). Trimming took 4 bases from V and 4 from J; bases not matched to a gene: 9. The CDR3 is 15 amino acids. CDR3 sequence reads: CASSETDRVRETQYF. In nucleotides, the CDR3 is TGTGCCAGCAGCGAAACGGACAGGGTGAGAGAGACCCAGTACTTC. Together with reference TRBV5-4 and TRBJ2-5, the CDR3 gives the full variable domain: ETGVTQSPTHLIKTRGQQVTLRCSSQSGHNTVSWYQQALGQGPQFIFQYYREEENGRGNFPPRFSGLQFPNYSSELNVNALELDDSALYLCASSETDRVRETQYFGPGTRLLVL.

This rearrangement joins TRBV18 to TRBJ1-2, with TRBD1 matching 12 bases. V shed 2 bases, J shed 1 base, and the junction held 5 bases outside the gene matches. The CDR3 sequence is 17 residues long. Germline V gene data show CDR1 as KGHSH and CDR2 as LQKENI. In DNA, the CDR3 is TGTGCCAGCTCACCAACCGGGACAGGGGGCTTTAACTATGGCTACACCTTC. Its protein product is CASSPTGTGGFNYGYTF. Full variable domain (rest looked up from reference TRBV18 and TRBJ1-2): NAGVMQNPRHLVRRRGQEARLRCSPMKGHSHVYWYRQLPEEGLKFMVYLQKENIIDESGMPKERFSAEFPKEGPSILRIQQVVRGDSAAYFCASSPTGTGGFNYGYTFGSGTRLTVV.

This clone was detected once. The J gene is TRBJ2-2, the V gene TRBV6-5, with a possible D match to TRBD1 (5 bases). Germline CDR1 reads MNHEY; CDR2 reads SVGAGI. V lost 6 bases and J 0 bases, leaving 11 bases between the germline ends. The CDR3 sequence is 15 residues long. CDR3 loop: CASRKDTTNTGELFF. The CDR3 region has the DNA TGTGCCAGCAGGAAGGACACCACGAACACCGGGGAGCTGTTTTTT.

The chain has TRBV30 and TRBJ1-4; no definite D call. Trimming left V 2 bases short and J 10 bases short, with 20 bases between. The V gene's germline CDR1 is GTSNPN and CDR2 SVGIG (reference sequence). This CDR3 region has 15 residues. CDR3 sequence (DNA): TGTGCCTGGAGTACCTCTTGGACTCCAGTCGGAAAACTGTTTTTT. Amino acid sequence: CAWSTSWTPVGKLFF.

The chain carries TRBV15 and TRBJ1-1; the D gene is possibly TRBD1 (5 bases). This CDR3 spans 14 amino acids. CDR1 LNHNV and CDR2 YYDKDF come from the germline V gene (reference sequence). V dropped 6 bases and J dropped 1 base, with 12 bases sitting between them. The CDR3 here is CATSGRGQNTEAFF. The CDR3, as DNA: TGTGCCACCAGTGGTAGGGGCCAGAACACTGAAGCTTTCTTT.

Worth noting for this clone: Other DNA variants within this sample encode the same CDR3. V and J are TRBV7-2 and TRBJ2-5; D remains unclear. The germline V gene encodes CDR1 SGHTA and CDR2 FQGNSA. V lost 1 base, J lost 5 bases, and 11 bases lay in between. This CDR3 contains 14 residues. As DNA, the CDR3 is TGTGCCAGCAGCTTAGGTTCTGCCGGTGAGACCCAGTACTTC. Protein product: CASSLGSAGETQYF.

V is TRBV5-6 and J is TRBJ1-4; D might be TRBD1 (5 bases). This CDR3 region has 15 residues. The V end was cut by 4 bases, the J end by 7 bases, with 17 bases between. Germline CDR1 and CDR2: SGHDT and YYEEEE. CDR3 loop: CASSPTWGQSEKLFF. Here the CDR3 DNA reads TGTGCCAGCAGCCCGACGTGGGGCCAGTCTGAAAAACTGTTTTTT.

The gene calls are TRBV6-5 and TRBJ1-1; D not certain. CDR3 length equals 13 residues. The germline V gene has CDR1 MNHEY and CDR2 SVGAGI. Trimming left V 4 bases short and J 1 base short, with 7 bases between. The CDR3 DNA sequence: TGTGCCAGCAGTTCGAACGGGAACACTGAAGCTTTCTTT. Its translation: CASSSNGNTEAFF.

The chain carries TRBV27 and TRBJ2-3, with TRBD2 matching 7 bases. This CDR3 spans 16 amino acids. The germline CDR1 and CDR2 sequences are MNHEY and SMNVEV (reference sequence). Germline trimming cut 1 base from V and 4 bases from J; bases unmatched to any gene: 8. The CDR3 nucleotides are TGTGCCAGCAGTTTATTCTGGCGGGAGAAAGCAGATACGCAGTATTTT. Encoded protein: CASSLFWREKADTQYF.

The chain employs TRBV4-3 and TRBJ2-1, with D perhaps TRBD1 (5 bases). This CDR3 comprises 14 residues. In germline, CDR1 is LGHNA, CDR2 YSLEER. Between the trimmed V and J ends, which lost 4 bases and 4 bases, there was a span of 11 bases. The CDR3 DNA follows: TGCGCCAGCAGCCCATTCCGACAGTACAATGAGCAGTTCTTC. Translated, it gives CASSPFRQYNEQFF.

The DNA of the CDR3 is TGTGCCAGCTCACCACCTGGACCCGGGGGTGAGCAGTTCTTC. Encoded protein: CASSPPGPGGEQFF. The J gene is TRBJ2-1, the V gene TRBV18, with a weak D call TRBD2 (6 bases). V was pared by 0 bases and J by 9 bases, with 12 bases between. This CDR3 has 14 residues. Germline V lookup: CDR1 KGHSH, CDR2 LQKENI.

V is TRBV5-1 and J is TRBJ1-2, with TRBD1 as a possible D gene (5 bases). Trimming took off 3 bases at V and 6 bases at J, with 18 bases between the two ends. Per the germline V gene, CDR1 is SGHRS and CDR2 is YFSETQ. CDR3 size: 15 residues. CDR3 in amino acids: CASSSIQGILHGYTF. CDR3 sequence (DNA): TGCGCCAGCAGCTCAATTCAGGGCATCCTCCATGGCTACACCTTC.

This clone was picked up a small number of times. The chain has TRBV10-3 and TRBJ1-1, with TRBD1 identical over 7 bases. Germline CDR1 and CDR2: ENHRY and SYGVKD. This CDR3 has 11 residues. After removal of 3 bases from V and 9 bases from J, the junction contained 1 base not matched to a gene. The CDR3 bases are TGTGCCATCAGTGAACAGGGGAAAGCTTTCTTT. Protein: CAISEQGKAFF.

The V and J genes are TRBV10-3 and TRBJ1-4; 8 bases match TRBD1. The V segment lost 0 bases and the J segment 5 bases; nucleotides outside the gene matches: 5. Germline CDR1 and CDR2: ENHRY and SYGVKD. This CDR3 has 16 residues. The CDR3 region is CAISESKDRVNEKLFF. In nucleotides, the CDR3 is TGTGCCATCAGTGAGTCTAAGGACAGGGTGAATGAAAAACTGTTTTTT.

CDR3 in DNA: TGTGCCAGCAGACGGACAGCGGGGGTCCGCGAGCAGTACTTC. It specifies CASRRTAGVREQYF. This chain joins TRBV2 and TRBJ2-7, with 8 bases fitting TRBD2. V lost 6 bases, J lost 6 bases, and 10 bases stayed unmatched. CDR3 length: 14 amino acids. Germline values: CDR1 SNHLY, CDR2 FYNNEI. The full variable domain, its missing parts supplied by reference TRBV2 and TRBJ2-7, is EPEVTQTPSHQVTQMGQEVILRCVPISNHLYFYWYRQILGQKVEFLVSFYNNEISEKSEIFDDQFSVERPDGSNFTLKIRSTKLEDSAMYFCASRRTAGVREQYFGPGTRLTVT.

This clone showed up just a few times. J is TRBJ1-1 and V is TRBV7-2; the D is unclear. This CDR3 has 12 residues. Germline V gene lookup returns CDR1 SGHTA and CDR2 FQGNSA. The V and J ends lost 2 bases and 5 bases respectively, with 6 bases between them. DNA for the CDR3: TGTGCCAGCAGCTTACTAAGTACTGAAGCTTTCTTT. As protein: CASSLLSTEAFF.

V is TRBV5-8 and J is TRBJ1-5; a weak D match, TRBD1 (6 bases). The V and J ends lost 0 bases and 1 base respectively, with 8 bases between them. This CDR3 contains 15 residues. Germline V CDR1 and CDR2: SGHTS, YDEGEE. This CDR3 is CASSLGGQSNQPQHF. The CDR3 nucleotides read TGTGCCAGCAGCTTGGGGGGGCAGAGCAATCAGCCCCAGCATTTT.

The CDR3 reads CASSPRDRGWENTEAFF. Here the CDR3 DNA reads TGTGCCAGCAGCCCCCGGGACAGGGGTTGGGAAAACACTGAAGCTTTCTTT. The V and J genes are TRBV7-2 and TRBJ1-1; 10 nucleotides line up with TRBD1. The CDR3 spans 17 residues. V was pared by 5 bases and J by 2 bases, with 11 bases of the junction left unmatched. Germline lookup yields CDR1 SGHTA and CDR2 FQGNSA.

The rearrangement links TRBV11-2 to TRBJ1-1; the D gene is possibly TRBD1 (6 bases). The V end was cut by 5 bases, the J end by 4 bases, with 11 bases between. Germline V gives CDR1 SGHAT, CDR2 FQNNGV. The CDR3 is 13 residues long. The CDR3: CASSHTGSTEAFF. The CDR3 DNA is TGTGCCAGCAGCCACACAGGGTCCACTGAAGCTTTCTTT.

V is TRBV15 and J is TRBJ2-7, with 7 nucleotides matching TRBD1. With 0 bases clipped from V and 6 bases from J, the junction kept 5 bases outside the gene matches. CDR3 length: 14 residues. CDR1 LNHNV and CDR2 YYDKDF come from the germline V gene (reference sequence). CDR3 nucleotide sequence: TGTGCCACCAGCAGAGATAAGGGGGCGGGCGAGCAGTACTTC. It encodes CATSRDKGAGEQYF.

The CDR3 DNA reads TGTGCCAGTAGTATGGATAGCGGGGGCCTTCCAACCGGGGAGCTGTTTTTT. Residues: CASSMDSGGLPTGELFF. The chain combines TRBV19 with TRBJ2-2, with 9 bases aligning to TRBD2. The germline gives CDR1 LNHDA, CDR2 SQIVND (reference sequence). The junction had 10 bases not matched to a gene; V was cut back by 3 bases and J by 5 bases. The CDR3 covers 17 residues.

V usage is TRBV6-5 and J usage is TRBJ2-2; 8 nucleotides match TRBD1. CDR3 length: 15 amino acids. Germline CDR1 is MNHEY and CDR2 is SVGAGI. After removal of 6 bases from V and 6 bases from J, the junction contained 9 bases not matched to a gene. CDR3 residues: CASSPARGRSGELFF. The CDR3, as DNA: TGTGCCAGCAGCCCCGCCAGGGGGCGCTCCGGGGAGCTGTTTTTT.

V is TRBV7-2 and J is TRBJ2-5; D remains unclear. The CDR3 is 14 residues long. The ends were cut back, 5 bases at V and 5 bases at J, with 15 bases in the middle. Germline lookup yields CDR1 SGHTA and CDR2 FQGNSA. CDR3 loop: CASSPEWAAETQYF. The DNA of the CDR3 is TGTGCCAGCAGCCCAGAATGGGCCGCGGAGACCCAGTACTTC.